Below are 7 T cell receptor beta chains sequenced from a single sample in a study of identical twins. MiXCR, applied by TCRdb to the 5' RACE reads, yields one record per CDR3 protein. The sample carries approximately 680,000 distinct CDR3 sequences, roughly 7.2% recorded once. The same sample was also studied in work on yellow fever vaccine responses in identical twins.

Sequencing used PBMCs. The receptors were sampled from a woman in her late teens or twenties in good health.

Ten or more counts support this clonotype. The J gene is TRBJ2-7, the V gene TRBV20-1; D possibly corresponds to TRBD1 (6 bases). V gave up 6 bases and J gave up 3 bases, with 9 bases separating them. Germline V gene data show CDR1 as DFQATT and CDR2 as SNEGSKA (reference sequence). There are 11 residues in the CDR3. The CDR3 region is CSASRGYEQYV. The CDR3 bases are TGCAGTGCCAGCAGGGGCTACGAGCAGTACGTC.

The V gene is TRBV4-1, the J gene TRBJ2-3; 8 bases line up with TRBD2. Germline trimming cut 2 bases from V and 0 bases from J; bases unmatched to any gene: 7. Per the germline V gene, CDR1 is MGHRA and CDR2 is YSYEKL. This CDR3 is built from 17 residues. The CDR3 nucleotides are TGCGCCAGCAGCCAAAGCCCGGCTAGCGGGAGCACAGATACGCAGTATTTT. Translating it yields CASSQSPASGSTDTQYF.

In this sample, this clonotype turned up many times. J is TRBJ2-4 and V is TRBV5-1, with 9 bases identical to TRBD1. After removal of 3 bases from V and 5 bases from J, the junction contained 3 bases not matched to a gene. Per the germline V gene, CDR1 is SGHRS and CDR2 is YFSETQ. This CDR3 has 14 amino acids. The CDR3 DNA reads as TGCGCCAGCAGCTCGGGACAGGGAGAAAACATTCAGTACTTC. It translates to CASSSGQGENIQYF.

The chain recombines TRBV5-1 with TRBJ1-3, with 10 positions matching TRBD1. J lost 8 bases, V lost 4 bases, and 9 bases had no gene match. This CDR3 has 15 amino acids. Germline V gene sequence: CDR1 SGHRS, CDR2 YFSETQ. This CDR3 is CASSADRGRGDTIYF. The CDR3 coding sequence is TGCGCCAGCAGCGCTGACAGGGGGCGCGGAGACACCATATATTTT.

The gene calls are TRBV20-1 and TRBJ1-5, with TRBD1 matching 8 bases. V was pared by 6 bases and J by 4 bases, with 11 bases of the junction left unmatched. This CDR3 has 15 amino acids. CDR1 and CDR2 (germline): DFQATT, SNEGSKA (reference sequence). The DNA of the CDR3 is TGCAGTGCCGCCTGGGGGCAGGGGGCTAATCAGCCCCAGCATTTT. Its protein product is CSAAWGQGANQPQHF.

The chain has TRBV27 and TRBJ1-5, with D possibly matching TRBD1 (5 bases). V lost 8 bases, J lost 0 bases, and 14 bases lay in between. This CDR3 spans 15 amino acids. The germline V gene has CDR1 MNHEY and CDR2 SMNVEV (reference sequence). CDR3 coding DNA: TGTGCCAGCGACAGAGTAGAATATAGCAATCAGCCCCAGCATTTT. Protein product: CASDRVEYSNQPQHF.

This clonotype was detected a few times. The chain carries TRBV7-6 and TRBJ1-1; no firm D call. V lost 0 bases, J lost 5 bases, and 16 bases lay in between. Germline loops: CDR1 SGHVS, CDR2 FNYEAQ. The CDR3 runs to 16 residues. CDR3 sequence: CASSLAPLGSKTEAFF. CDR3 bases: TGTGCCAGCAGCTTAGCGCCGTTGGGTTCTAAGACTGAAGCTTTCTTT.